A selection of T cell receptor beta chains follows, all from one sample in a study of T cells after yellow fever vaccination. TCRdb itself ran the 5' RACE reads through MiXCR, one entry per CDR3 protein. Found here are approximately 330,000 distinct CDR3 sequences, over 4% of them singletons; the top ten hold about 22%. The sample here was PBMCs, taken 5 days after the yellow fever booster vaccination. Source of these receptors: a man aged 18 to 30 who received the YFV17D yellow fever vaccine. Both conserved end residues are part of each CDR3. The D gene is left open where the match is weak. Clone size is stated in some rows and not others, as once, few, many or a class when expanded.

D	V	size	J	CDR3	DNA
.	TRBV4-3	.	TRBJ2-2	CASSHSTGTGELFF	TGCGCCAGCAGCCATTCTACCGGGACCGGGGAGCTGTTTTTT
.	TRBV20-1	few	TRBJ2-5	CSARDRGWETQYF	TGCAGTGCTAGAGATAGGGGGTGGGAGACCCAGTACTTC
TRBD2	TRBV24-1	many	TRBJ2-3	CATSAGLAGGSYTDTQYF	TGTGCCACCAGTGCAGGACTAGCGGGGGGCTCCTACACAGATACGCAGTATTTT
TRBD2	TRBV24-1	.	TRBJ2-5	CATSDLTSVATQYF	TGTGCCACCAGTGATTTAACTAGCGTTGCGACCCAGTACTTC
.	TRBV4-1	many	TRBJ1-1	CASSQVEVAAAFF	TGCGCCAGCAGCCAAGTAGAAGTCGCGGCCGCTTTCTTT
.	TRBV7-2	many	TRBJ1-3	CASSSYRRQAGNTIYF	TGTGCCAGCAGCTCCTACAGGAGGCAGGCTGGAAACACCATATATTTT
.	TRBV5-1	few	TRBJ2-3	CASSYRGATDTQYF	TGCGCCAGCAGCTACCGTGGAGCGACAGATACGCAGTATTTT
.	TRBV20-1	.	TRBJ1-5	CSASSGKRGNQPQHF	TGCAGTGCTAGTAGCGGGAAACGAGGGAATCAGCCCCAGCATTTT
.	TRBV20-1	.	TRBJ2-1	CSASLRAGAVEQFF	TGCAGTGCTAGTCTTAGGGCCGGGGCAGTTGAGCAGTTCTTC
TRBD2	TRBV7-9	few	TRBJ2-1	CASSLASGGAIEQFF	TGTGCCAGCAGCTTAGCTAGCGGGGGGGCAATTGAGCAGTTCTTC
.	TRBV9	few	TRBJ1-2	CASSVEYGADGYTF	TGTGCCAGCAGCGTAGAGTACGGGGCGGATGGCTACACCTTC
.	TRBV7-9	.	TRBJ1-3	CASSLGHTSGNTIYF	TGTGCCAGCAGCTTAGGACATACATCTGGAAACACCATATATTTT
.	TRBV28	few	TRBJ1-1	CASTLEGRTEAFF	TGTGCCAGCACCCTAGAGGGGCGGACTGAAGCTTTCTTT
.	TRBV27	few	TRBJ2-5	CASRVWETQYF	TGTGCCAGCAGGGTTTGGGAGACCCAGTACTTC
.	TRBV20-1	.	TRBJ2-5	CSARDLSGGQETQYF	TGCAGTGCTAGAGATCTCAGCGGCGGGCAAGAGACCCAGTACTTC
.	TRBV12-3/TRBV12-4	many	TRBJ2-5	CASSLRVQEETQYF	TGTGCCAGCAGTCTCCGGGTCCAAGAAGAGACCCAGTACTTC
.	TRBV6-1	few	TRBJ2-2	CASSEGTENTGELFF	TGTGCCAGCAGTGAAGGGACAGAAAACACCGGGGAGCTGTTTTTT
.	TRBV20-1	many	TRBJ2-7	CSASSAETGAHEQYF	TGCAGTGCTAGTTCCGCCGAGACGGGGGCGCACGAGCAGTACTTC
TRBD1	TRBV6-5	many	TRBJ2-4	CASSYGHGQGRAKNIQYF	TGTGCCAGCAGTTACGGACACGGACAGGGAAGGGCCAAAAACATTCAGTACTTC
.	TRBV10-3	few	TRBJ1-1	CAISDRVNTEAFF	TGTGCCATCAGTGATAGAGTGAACACTGAAGCTTTCTTT
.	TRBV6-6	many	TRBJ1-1	CASSYSSGTPGAFF	TGTGCCAGCAGTTACTCGAGCGGGACCCCGGGAGCTTTCTTT
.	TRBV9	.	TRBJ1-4	CASSVLPGPGGPSTNEKLFF	TGTGCCAGCAGCGTCCTGCCGGGGCCAGGAGGGCCGTCAACTAATGAAAAACTGTTTTTT
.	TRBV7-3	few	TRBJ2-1	CASSLKDTYNEQFF	TGTGCCAGCAGCTTAAAGGACACCTACAATGAGCAGTTCTTC
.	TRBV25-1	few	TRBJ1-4	CASSESLANEKLFF	TGTGCCAGCAGTGAATCTTTAGCTAATGAAAAACTGTTTTTT
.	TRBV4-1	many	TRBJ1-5	CASSQVGSNQPQHF	TGCGCCAGCAGCCAAGTGGGGAGCAATCAGCCCCAGCATTTT
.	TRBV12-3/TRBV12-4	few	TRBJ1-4	CASSRDGHLFF	TGTGCCAGCAGCCGGGACGGGCACCTGTTTTTT
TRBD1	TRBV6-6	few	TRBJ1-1	CASSYSATGGIRNTEAFF	TGTGCCAGCAGTTACTCGGCGACAGGGGGCATTAGGAACACTGAAGCTTTCTTT
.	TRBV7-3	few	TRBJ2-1	CASSLTPSYNEQFF	TGTGCCAGCAGCTTAACGCCCTCCTACAATGAGCAGTTCTTC
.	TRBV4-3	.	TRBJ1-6	CASSSKIGGGGSPLHF	TGCGCCAGCAGCTCGAAGATTGGGGGGGGAGGCTCACCCCTCCACTTT
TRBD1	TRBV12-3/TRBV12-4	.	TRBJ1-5	CASSLQGAKQPQHF	TGTGCCAGCAGTTTACAGGGGGCGAAGCAGCCCCAGCATTTT
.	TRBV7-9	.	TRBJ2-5	CASSLSSFRETQYF	TGTGCCAGCAGCTTATCTAGCTTTCGGGAGACCCAGTACTTC
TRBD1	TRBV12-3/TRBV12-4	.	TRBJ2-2	CASRTTGTGELFF	TGTGCCAGCAGGACGACAGGGACCGGGGAGCTGTTTTTT
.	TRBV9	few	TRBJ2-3	CASSVGNLPDTQYF	TGTGCCAGCAGCGTAGGCAACCTCCCAGATACGCAGTATTTT
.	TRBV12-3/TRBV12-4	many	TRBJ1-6	CASSSGVSPLHF	TGTGCCAGCAGTTCGGGAGTTTCACCCCTCCACTTT
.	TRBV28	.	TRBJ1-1	CASSPPDPIGSGFF	TGTGCCAGCAGTCCCCCAGACCCGATCGGATCAGGTTTCTTT
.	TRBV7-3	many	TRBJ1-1	CASGDTANTEAFF	TGTGCCAGCGGGGACACAGCGAACACTGAAGCTTTCTTT
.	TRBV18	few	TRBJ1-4	CASSDTGVATNEKLFF	TGTGCCAGCTCAGACACAGGAGTTGCAACTAATGAAAAACTGTTTTTT